This T cell receptor (beta chain) was retrieved from a study of T cells in Graves' hyperthyroidism and ophthalmopathy. The overall study: Blood from the periphery was taken at initial diagnosis, before any treatment. Study-level findings and limits: Blood samples included most of the expanded thyroid clonotypes exceeding 0.001.

Remarks on this clonotype: Its target is not known. A read error may produce the germline difference seen at one junction end.

TCR beta CDR3 sequences were amplified from RNA transcripts. The primer set for the first-round RT-PCR of the TCR CDR3 was HTBI. From the multiplex PCR reads, TCRdb called clonotypes with MiXCR, one entry per CDR3 protein. The table has some 500,000 distinct CDR3 sequences, 15% to 20% seen once; the top ten hold 25% to 30%. Based on clinical symptoms, serum thyroxine and TRAb, thyroid ultrasound and orbital computed tomography, diagnoses were reached. Germline-derived CDR1 and CDR2 are SGHAT and FQNNGV. The CDR3 sequence is 17 residues long. V is TRBV11-2 and J is TRBJ2-2; D is perhaps TRBD1 or TRBD2 (6 bases each). This receptor was obtained from a woman under 40 with Graves' ophthalmopathy. The sample consisted of blood. CDR3 coding DNA: TGCGCCAGCAGCCAAGGGGGGTTAGGGGTGAACACCGGGGAGCTGTTTTTT. Amino acids: CASSQGGLGVNTGELFF. Complete variable domain (other parts from reference TRBV11-2 and TRBJ2-2): EAGVAQSPRYKIIEKRQSVAFWCNPISGHATLYWYQQILGQGPKLLIQFQNNGVVDDSQLPKDRFSAERLKGVDSTLKIQPAKLEDSAVYLCASSQGGLGVNTGELFFGEGSRLTVL.